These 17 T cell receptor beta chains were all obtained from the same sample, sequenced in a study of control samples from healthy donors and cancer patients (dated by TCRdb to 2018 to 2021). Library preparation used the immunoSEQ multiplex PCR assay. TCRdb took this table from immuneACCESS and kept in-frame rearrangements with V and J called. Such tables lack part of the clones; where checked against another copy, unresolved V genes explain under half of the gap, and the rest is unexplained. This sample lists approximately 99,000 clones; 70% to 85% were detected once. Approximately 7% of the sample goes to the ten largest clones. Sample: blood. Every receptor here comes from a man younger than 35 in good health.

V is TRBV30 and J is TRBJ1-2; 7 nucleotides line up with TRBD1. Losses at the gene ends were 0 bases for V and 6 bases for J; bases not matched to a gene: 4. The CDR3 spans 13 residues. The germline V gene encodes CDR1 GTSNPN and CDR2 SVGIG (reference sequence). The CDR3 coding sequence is TGTGCCTGGAGTGTAGGGACAGCTGATGGCTACACCTTC. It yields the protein CAWSVGTADGYTF. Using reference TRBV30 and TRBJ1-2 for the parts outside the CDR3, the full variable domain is SQTIHQWPATLVQPVGSPLSLECTVEGTSNPNLYWYRQAAGRGLQLLFYSVGIGQISSEVPQNLSASRPQDRQFILSSKKLLLSDSGFYLCAWSVGTADGYTFGSGTRLTVV.

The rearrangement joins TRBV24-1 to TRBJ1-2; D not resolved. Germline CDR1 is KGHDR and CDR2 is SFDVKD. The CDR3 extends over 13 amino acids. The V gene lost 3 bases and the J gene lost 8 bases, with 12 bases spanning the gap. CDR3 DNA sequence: TGTGCCACCAGTGATCATCCCCAGGACGGCTACACCTTC. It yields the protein CATSDHPQDGYTF.

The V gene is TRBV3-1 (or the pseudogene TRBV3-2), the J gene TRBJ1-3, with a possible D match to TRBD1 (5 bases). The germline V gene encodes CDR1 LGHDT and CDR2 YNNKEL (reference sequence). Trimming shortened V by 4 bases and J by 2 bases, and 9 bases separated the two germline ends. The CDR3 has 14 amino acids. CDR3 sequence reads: CASSLQGPGNTIYF. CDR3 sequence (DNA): TGTGCCAGCAGCCTCCAGGGACCTGGAAACACCATATATTTT.

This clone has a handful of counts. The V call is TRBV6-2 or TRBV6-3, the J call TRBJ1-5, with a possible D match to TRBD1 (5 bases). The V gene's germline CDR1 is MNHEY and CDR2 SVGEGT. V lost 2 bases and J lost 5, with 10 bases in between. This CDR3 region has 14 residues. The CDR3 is CASSYRGVHQPQHF. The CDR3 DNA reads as TGTGCCAGCAGTTACAGGGGCGTCCATCAGCCCCAGCATTTT.

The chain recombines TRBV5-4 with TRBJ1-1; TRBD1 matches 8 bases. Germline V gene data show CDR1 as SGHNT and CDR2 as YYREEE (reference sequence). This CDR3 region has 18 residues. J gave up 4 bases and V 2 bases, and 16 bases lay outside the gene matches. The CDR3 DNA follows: TGTGCCAGCAGCTTTGGGCCCTCCCAGGGGGCGATTAGCACTGAAGCTTTCTTT. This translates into CASSFGPSQGAISTEAFF. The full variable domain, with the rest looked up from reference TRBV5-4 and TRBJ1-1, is ETGVTQSPTHLIKTRGQQVTLRCSSQSGHNTVSWYQQALGQGPQFIFQYYREEENGRGNFPPRFSGLQFPNYSSELNVNALELDDSALYLCASSFGPSQGAISTEAFFGQGTRLTVV.

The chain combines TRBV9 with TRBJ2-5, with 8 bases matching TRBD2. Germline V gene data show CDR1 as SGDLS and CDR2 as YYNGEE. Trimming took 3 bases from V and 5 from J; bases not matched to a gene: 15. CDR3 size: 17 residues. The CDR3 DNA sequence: TGTGCCAGCAGCGCCCCCCGGGGCGGGGGGCCGATGGAGACCCAGTACTTC. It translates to CASSAPRGGGPMETQYF.

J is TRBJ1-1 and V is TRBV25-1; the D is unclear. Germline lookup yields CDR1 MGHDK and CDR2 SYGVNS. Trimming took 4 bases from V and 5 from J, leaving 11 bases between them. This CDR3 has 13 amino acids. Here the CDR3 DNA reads TGTGCCAGCAGTGGGAAACGGAGGACTGAAGCTTTCTTT. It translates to CASSGKRRTEAFF.

The CDR3 sequence: CASSTGTGWGGYGYTF. CDR3 DNA sequence: TGTGCCAGTAGCACCGGGACAGGGTGGGGCGGCTATGGCTACACCTTC. V and J are TRBV19 and TRBJ1-2; 9 positions match TRBD1. The germline CDR1 and CDR2 sequences are LNHDA and SQIVND (reference sequence). V trimming: 6 bases; J trimming: 4 bases; junction bases outside the gene matches: 12. The CDR3 extends over 16 amino acids. Full variable domain (remainder filled in from reference TRBV19 and TRBJ1-2): DGGITQSPKYLFRKEGQNVTLSCEQNLNHDAMYWYRQDPGQGLRLIYYSQIVNDFQKGDIAEGYSVSREKKESFPLTVTSAQKNPTAFYLCASSTGTGWGGYGYTFGSGTRLTVV.

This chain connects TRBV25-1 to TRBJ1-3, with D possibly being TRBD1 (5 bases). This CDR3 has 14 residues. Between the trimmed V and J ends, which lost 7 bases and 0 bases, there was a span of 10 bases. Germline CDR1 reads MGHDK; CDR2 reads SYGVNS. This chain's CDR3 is CASNARDSGNTIYF. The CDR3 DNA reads TGTGCCAGCAATGCCAGGGACTCTGGAAACACCATATATTTT.

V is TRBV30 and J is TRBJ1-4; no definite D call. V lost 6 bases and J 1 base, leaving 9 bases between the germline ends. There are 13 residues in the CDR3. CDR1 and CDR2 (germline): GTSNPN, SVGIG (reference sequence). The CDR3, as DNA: TGTGCCTGCCACAGAAGAACTAATGAAAAACTGTTTTTT. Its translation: CACHRRTNEKLFF.

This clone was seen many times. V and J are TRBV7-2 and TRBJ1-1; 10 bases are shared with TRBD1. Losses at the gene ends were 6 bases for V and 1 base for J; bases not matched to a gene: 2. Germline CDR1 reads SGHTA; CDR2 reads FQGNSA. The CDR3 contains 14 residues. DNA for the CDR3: TGTGCCAGCAGGACAGGGGGCGCGAACACTGAAGCTTTCTTT. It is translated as CASRTGGANTEAFF.

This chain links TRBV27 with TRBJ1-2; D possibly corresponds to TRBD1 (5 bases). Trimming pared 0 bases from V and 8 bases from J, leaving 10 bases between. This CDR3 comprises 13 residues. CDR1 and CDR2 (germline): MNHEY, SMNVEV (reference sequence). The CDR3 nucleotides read TGTGCCAGCAGTTTATCAGGGGATAGGGGCTACACCTTC. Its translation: CASSLSGDRGYTF.

CDR3 region: CASRDRGDTVNTEAFF. The CDR3 nucleotides are TGTGCCAGCAGAGACCGGGGGGACACCGTGAACACTGAAGCTTTCTTT. The gene calls are TRBV28 and TRBJ1-1; D is perhaps TRBD1 (6 bases). CDR1 MDHEN and CDR2 SYDVKM come from the germline V gene. There are 16 residues in the CDR3. Trimming removed 6 bases at V and 0 bases at J, with 17 bases between.

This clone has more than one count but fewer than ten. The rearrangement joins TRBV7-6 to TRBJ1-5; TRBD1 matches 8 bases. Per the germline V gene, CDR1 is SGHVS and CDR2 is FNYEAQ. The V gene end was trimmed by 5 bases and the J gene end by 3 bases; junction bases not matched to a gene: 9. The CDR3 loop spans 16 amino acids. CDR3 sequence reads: CASSPGGRGHNQPQHF. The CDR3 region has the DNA TGTGCCAGCAGCCCAGGGGGCAGGGGCCACAATCAGCCCCAGCATTTT.

CDR3 amino acids: CATSRDSQPQHF. CDR3 coding DNA: TGTGCCACCAGCAGAGATAGTCAGCCCCAGCATTTT. J is TRBJ1-5 and V is TRBV15; D unresolved. V dropped 0 bases and J dropped 6 bases, with 3 bases sitting between them. CDR1 and CDR2 from the germline V gene are LNHNV and YYDKDF (reference sequence). There are 12 residues in the CDR3. Filled out from reference TRBV15 and TRBJ1-5, the complete variable domain reads DAMVIQNPRYQVTQFGKPVTLSCSQTLNHNVMYWYQQKSSQAPKLLFHYYDKDFNNEADTPDNFQSRRPNTSFCFLDIRSPGLGDTAMYLCATSRDSQPQHFGDGTRLSIL.

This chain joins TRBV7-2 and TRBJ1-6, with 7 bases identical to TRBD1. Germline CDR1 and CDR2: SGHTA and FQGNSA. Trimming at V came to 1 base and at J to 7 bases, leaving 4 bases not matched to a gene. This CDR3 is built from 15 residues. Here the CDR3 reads CASSLVGQQNSPLHF. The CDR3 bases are TGTGCCAGCAGCTTAGTGGGACAGCAAAATTCACCCCTCCACTTT.

The CDR3 coding sequence is TGTGCCAGCAGTTACTCTAACAGGGAAAATTCACCCCTCCACTTT. Translating it yields CASSYSNRENSPLHF. The V and J genes are TRBV6-5 and TRBJ1-6; possibly TRBD1 for D (6 bases). V lost 0 bases to trimming and J lost 7 bases, with 10 bases between them. This CDR3 has 15 amino acids. CDR1 and CDR2 from the germline V gene are MNHEY and SVGAGI.